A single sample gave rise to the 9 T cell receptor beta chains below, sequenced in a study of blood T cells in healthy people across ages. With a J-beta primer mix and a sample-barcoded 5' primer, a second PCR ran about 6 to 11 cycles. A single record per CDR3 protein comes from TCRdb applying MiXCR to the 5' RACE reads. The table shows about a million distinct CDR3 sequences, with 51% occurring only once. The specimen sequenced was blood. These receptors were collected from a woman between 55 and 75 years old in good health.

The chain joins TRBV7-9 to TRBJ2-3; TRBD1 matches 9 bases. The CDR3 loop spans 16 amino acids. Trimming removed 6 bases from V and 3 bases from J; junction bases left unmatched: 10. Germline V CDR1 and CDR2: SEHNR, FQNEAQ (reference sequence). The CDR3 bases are TGTGCCAGCAGAAGACCGGACAGGGGCGGGACAGATACGCAGTATTTT. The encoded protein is CASRRPDRGGTDTQYF.

The CDR3, as DNA: TGTGCCAGCAGCTTGGCGGACTCCCCTACTCTGTACTTC. This encodes CASSLADSPTLYF. The J gene is TRBJ2-5, the V gene TRBV11-3; weak D call: TRBD2 (5 bases). V was clipped by 3 bases and J by 13 bases, with 18 bases between them. The V gene's germline CDR1 is SGHNT and CDR2 YENEEA. CDR3 length equals 13 residues.

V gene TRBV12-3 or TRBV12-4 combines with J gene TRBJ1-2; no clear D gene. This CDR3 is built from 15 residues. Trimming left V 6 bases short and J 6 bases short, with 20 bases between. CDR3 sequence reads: CASSSVTTVLNGYTF. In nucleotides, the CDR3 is TGTGCCAGCAGCTCGGTGACAACAGTACTTAATGGCTACACCTTC.

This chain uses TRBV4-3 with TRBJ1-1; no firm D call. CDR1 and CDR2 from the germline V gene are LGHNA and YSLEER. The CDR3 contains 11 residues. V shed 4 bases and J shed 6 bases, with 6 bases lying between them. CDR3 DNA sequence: TGCGCCAGCAGCCGGGGATCTGAAGCTTTCTTT. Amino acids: CASSRGSEAFF.

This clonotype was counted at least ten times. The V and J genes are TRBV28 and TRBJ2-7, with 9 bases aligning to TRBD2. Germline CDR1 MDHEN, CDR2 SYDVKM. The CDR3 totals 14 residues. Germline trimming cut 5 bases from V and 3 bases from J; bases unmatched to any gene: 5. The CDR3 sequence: CASSGTSLNYEQYF. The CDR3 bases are TGTGCCAGCAGTGGGACTAGCCTAAACTACGAGCAGTACTTC.

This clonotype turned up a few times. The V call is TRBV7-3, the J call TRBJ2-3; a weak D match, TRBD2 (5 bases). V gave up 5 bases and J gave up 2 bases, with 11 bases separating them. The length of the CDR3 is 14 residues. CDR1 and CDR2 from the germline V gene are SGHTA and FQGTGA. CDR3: CASSRAATTDTQYF. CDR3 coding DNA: TGTGCCAGCAGCCGAGCGGCAACCACAGATACGCAGTATTTT.

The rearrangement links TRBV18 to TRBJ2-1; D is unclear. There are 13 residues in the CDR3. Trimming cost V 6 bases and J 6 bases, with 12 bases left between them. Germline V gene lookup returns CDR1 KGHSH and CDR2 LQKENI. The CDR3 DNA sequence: TGTGCCAGCTCGCCCCCTGTTCTCAATGAGCAGTTCTTC. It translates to CASSPPVLNEQFF.

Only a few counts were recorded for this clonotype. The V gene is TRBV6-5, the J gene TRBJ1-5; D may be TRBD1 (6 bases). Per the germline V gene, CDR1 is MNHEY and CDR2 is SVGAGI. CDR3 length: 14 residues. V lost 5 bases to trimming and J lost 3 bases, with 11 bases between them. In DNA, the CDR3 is TGTGCCAGCAGTGCCCGACAGGACAATCAGCCCCAGCATTTT. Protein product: CASSARQDNQPQHF.

The CDR3 coding sequence is TGTGCCAGCAGGTTCAGCGGAAACCAAGAGACCCAGTACTTC. Protein sequence: CASRFSGNQETQYF. The chain is built from TRBV28 and TRBJ2-5; tentative D call: TRBD2 (5 bases). CDR1 is MDHEN, CDR2 SYDVKM, per germline. Trimming removed 6 bases at V and 0 bases at J, with 11 bases between. CDR3 length: 14 amino acids.